A selection of T cell receptor beta chains follows, all from one sample in a study of identical twins. Each CDR3 protein is one row after TCRdb ran MiXCR on the 5' RACE reads. The table shows 520,000 or so distinct CDR3 sequences, with about 20% occurring only once. The same sample was also studied in work on T cells expressing NK-cell markers.

The source material was CD4+ T cells sorted from blood. Source of these receptors: a woman younger than 35 in good health. Each CDR3 is given with its conserved first and last residue. Fields, in order: CDR3 protein, CDR3 DNA, D gene, V gene, J gene, CDR3 length, clone size. The D gene is left open where the match is weak. Clone size is given for some rows only: seen once, a few or many times, or a class if the clone is expanded.

CDR3aa: CASSLALGNTGELFF; CDR3nt: TGCGCCAGCAGCTTGGCCCTGGGCAACACCGGGGAGCTGTTTTTT; d_gene: NA; v_gene: TRBV5-1; j_gene: TRBJ2-2; len: 15; abundance: few
CDR3aa: CASNPQGALNEQFF; CDR3nt: TGTGCCAGCAACCCCCAGGGGGCACTTAATGAGCAGTTCTTC; d_gene: TRBD1; v_gene: TRBV7-8; j_gene: TRBJ2-1; len: 14; abundance: NA
CDR3aa: CASSRDLDYYGYTF; CDR3nt: TGTGCCAGCAGTAGGGACTTGGACTATTATGGCTACACCTTC; d_gene: NA; v_gene: TRBV12-3/TRBV12-4; j_gene: TRBJ1-2; len: 14; abundance: NA
CDR3aa: CASSLGRERAFF; CDR3nt: TGTGCCAGCAGTTTGGGCAGGGAGAGGGCTTTCTTT; d_gene: NA; v_gene: TRBV12-3/TRBV12-4; j_gene: TRBJ1-1; len: 12; abundance: many
CDR3aa: CASSHRGGNEQFF; CDR3nt: TGTGCCAGCAGTCACCGGGGAGGGAATGAGCAGTTCTTC; d_gene: TRBD2; v_gene: TRBV6-2/TRBV6-3; j_gene: TRBJ2-1; len: 13; abundance: NA
CDR3aa: CAISPGQGPTKQYF; CDR3nt: TGTGCCATCAGCCCGGGACAAGGTCCTACGAAGCAGTACTTC; d_gene: NA; v_gene: TRBV10-3; j_gene: TRBJ2-7; len: 14; abundance: NA
CDR3aa: CSAQAGGGHEQFF; CDR3nt: TGCAGTGCCCAGGCCGGGGGGGGCCATGAGCAGTTCTTC; d_gene: TRBD2; v_gene: TRBV20-1; j_gene: TRBJ2-1; len: 13; abundance: NA
CDR3aa: CATSRGPDRSYEQYF; CDR3nt: TGTGCCACCAGCAGAGGTCCGGACCGCTCCTACGAGCAGTACTTC; d_gene: NA; v_gene: TRBV15; j_gene: TRBJ2-7; len: 15; abundance: NA
CDR3aa: CSANTPVGASYEQYF; CDR3nt: TGCAGTGCTAACACCCCAGTAGGGGCCAGCTACGAGCAGTACTTC; d_gene: NA; v_gene: TRBV20-1; j_gene: TRBJ2-7; len: 15; abundance: NA
CDR3aa: CASSFRGGSDTQYF; CDR3nt: TGTGCCAGCAGCTTTCGGGGGGGCTCAGATACGCAGTATTTT; d_gene: TRBD2; v_gene: TRBV11-2; j_gene: TRBJ2-3; len: 14; abundance: few
CDR3aa: CASSLVGTLIGNEQFF; CDR3nt: TGCGCCAGCAGCTTGGTAGGGACACTAATAGGGAATGAGCAGTTCTTC; d_gene: NA; v_gene: TRBV5-1; j_gene: TRBJ2-1; len: 16; abundance: few